This TCR beta chain was obtained from a study of tumor and adjacent non-tumor tissue in lung cancer. The wider study: Some 3.9 million productive TCRbeta reads were obtained per sample on average. Findings and caveats of the study: In normal lung, the top 100 clones were significantly more dominant than in tumor. Tumor tissue had significantly higher TCR diversity than normal lung.

This CDR3 contains 14 residues. CDR1 SGHNT and CDR2 YENEEA come from the germline V gene. Trimming pared 5 bases from V and 1 base from J, leaving 11 bases between. On this clonotype: Its antigen is currently unknown. This may be a read error: a much more frequent sequence differs by one nucleotide.

A modified ARM-PCR protocol with three rounds of nested PCR amplified TCRbeta. A single record per CDR3 protein comes from TCRdb applying MiXCR to the multiplex PCR reads. This sample has approximately 140,000 distinct CDR3 sequences, with around 60% found just once. The template was RNA from unsorted bulk tissue. This sequence originates from a man in his sixties with small cell lung cancer. The source material was lung tumor tissue. The V call is TRBV11-3, the J call TRBJ1-1; D is uncertain. CDR3 nucleotides: TGTGCCAGCAGCCCCCGCTCGGAGAACACTGAAGCTTTCTTT. Protein: CASSPRSENTEAFF.